This TCR beta chain came from a study of blood T cell repertoires in COVID-19. Study background: Nucleic acid was either cDNA or gDNA, and it came from T cells, B-cell-depleted T cells, or PBMCs.

In the original workflow: By means of reference gene primer amplification, nucleated cell counts were estimated. Generated by immunoSEQ multiplex PCR, the TCRdb table keeps only in-frame clones and is missing some. From that table come the V and J calls and clone size; the DNA was used to work out D and trimming. The table lists approximately 170,000 clones, roughly 80% of them singletons. Source material: peripheral blood. This sequence was found in a human donor with acute or convalescent COVID-19. The donor label of this sample is uncertain.

The CDR3 region is CASSKDSGEQFF. The CDR3 DNA is TGCGCCAGCAGCAAGGATTCGGGGGAGCAGTTCTTC. The rearrangement joins TRBV5-1 to TRBJ2-1; maybe TRBD2 (5 bases). Trimming shortened V by 4 bases and J by 10 bases, and 12 bases separated the two germline ends. The CDR3 totals 12 residues. CDR1 and CDR2 (germline): SGHRS, YFSETQ.